Reported below is one TCR beta chain. Per the authors' pipeline: Reference gene primer amplification in the assay estimated nucleated cell counts. The protocol was immunoSEQ multiplex PCR, while the TCRdb copy is restricted to in-frame clones and leaves out a portion. V and J calls plus clone size are reproduced from that table; the DNA served to infer D and trimming. The data show under 200,000 clones, with roughly 88% seen just once and roughly 1.3% held by the top ten. Trimming took 7 bases from V and 3 from J, leaving 10 bases between them. Germline loops: CDR1 SGDLS, CDR2 YYNGEE. This CDR3 comprises 13 residues. These data originate in a study of blood T cell repertoires in COVID-19. Study at large: From T cells, B-cell-depleted T cells, or PBMCs came the material, which was cDNA or gDNA.

The receptor comes from a man aged 55-75 years who had recovered from COVID-19. This rearrangement joins TRBV9 to TRBJ2-2, with D unclear. The sequencing input was peripheral blood. CDR3 DNA sequence: TGTGCCAGCGGTCAGGCTTACACCGGGGAGCTGTTTTTT. Translation: CASGQAYTGELFF.